What follows is one T cell receptor beta chain and its context. The antigen is undetermined. This entry comes from a study of beta chain features in type 1 diabetes. This CDR3 has 20 residues. Germline CDR1 is SGHRS and CDR2 is YFSETQ. Trimming at V came to 0 bases and at J to 4 bases, leaving 16 bases not matched to a gene. Study outcomes and limitations: Whether HLA type affects TCRB rearrangement stayed undetermined in the present work. Naive, central memory and Treg TCRB repertoires seemed to resemble each other more closely in patients than they did in healthy donors.

Sequenced material consisted of expressed TCRB transcripts (all of the isolated RNA was reverse transcribed). Sequencing was performed with immunoSEQ multiplex PCR; in TCRdb, only in-frame clones are kept and a portion is missing. The sample records fewer than 650,000 clones, 15% to 17% being singletons. Input material: naive CD4+ T cells from blood. V is TRBV5-1 and J is TRBJ2-1; TRBD1 aligns across 10 bases. The source of this sequence is a man between 18 and 35 years old in good health. In nucleotides, the CDR3 is TGCGCCAGCAGCTTGGCTTACCCGGTGTGGACAGGGGGGAAGTACAATGAGCAGTTCTTC. This encodes CASSLAYPVWTGGKYNEQFF.